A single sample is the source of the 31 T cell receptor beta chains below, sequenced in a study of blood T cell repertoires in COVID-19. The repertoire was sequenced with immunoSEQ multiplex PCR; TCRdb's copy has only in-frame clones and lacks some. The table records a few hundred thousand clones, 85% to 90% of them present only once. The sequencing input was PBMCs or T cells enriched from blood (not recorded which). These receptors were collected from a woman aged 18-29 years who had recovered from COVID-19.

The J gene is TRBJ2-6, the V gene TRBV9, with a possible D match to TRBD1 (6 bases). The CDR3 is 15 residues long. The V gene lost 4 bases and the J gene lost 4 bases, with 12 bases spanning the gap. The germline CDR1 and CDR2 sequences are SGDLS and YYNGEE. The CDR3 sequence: CASSPQGYGANVLTF. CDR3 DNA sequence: TGTGCCAGCAGCCCACAGGGTTACGGGGCCAACGTCCTGACTTTC.

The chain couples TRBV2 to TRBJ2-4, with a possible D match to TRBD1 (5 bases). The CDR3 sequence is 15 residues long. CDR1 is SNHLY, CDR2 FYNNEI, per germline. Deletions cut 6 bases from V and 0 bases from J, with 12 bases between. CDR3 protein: CASRDTMTAKNIQYF. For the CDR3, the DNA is TGTGCCAGCAGGGACACGATGACAGCCAAAAACATTCAGTACTTC.

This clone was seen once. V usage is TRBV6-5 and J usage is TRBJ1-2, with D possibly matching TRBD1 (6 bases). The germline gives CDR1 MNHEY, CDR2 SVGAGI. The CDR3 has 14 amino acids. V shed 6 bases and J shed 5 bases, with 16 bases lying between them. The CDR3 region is CASSRDTRIYGYTF. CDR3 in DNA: TGTGCCAGCAGCCGGGACACGCGAATTTATGGCTACACCTTC.

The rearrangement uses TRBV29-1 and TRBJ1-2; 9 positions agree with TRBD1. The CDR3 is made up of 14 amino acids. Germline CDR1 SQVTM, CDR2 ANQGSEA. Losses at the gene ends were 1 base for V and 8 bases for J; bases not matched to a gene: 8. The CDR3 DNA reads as TGCAGCGTTGAAGGTGGGACAGGGAAGGACGGCTACACCTTC. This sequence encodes CSVEGGTGKDGYTF.

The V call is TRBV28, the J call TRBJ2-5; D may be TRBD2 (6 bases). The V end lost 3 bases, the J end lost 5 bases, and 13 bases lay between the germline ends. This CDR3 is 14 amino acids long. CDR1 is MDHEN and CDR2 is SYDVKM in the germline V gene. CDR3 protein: CASSFFVGGETQYF. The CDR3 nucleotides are TGTGCCAGCAGTTTTTTTGTCGGGGGTGAGACCCAGTACTTC.

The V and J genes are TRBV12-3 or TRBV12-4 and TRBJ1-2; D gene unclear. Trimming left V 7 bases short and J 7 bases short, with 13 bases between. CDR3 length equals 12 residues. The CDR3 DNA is TGTGCCAGCACCATACAACAGAGTGGCTACACCTTC. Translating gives CASTIQQSGYTF.

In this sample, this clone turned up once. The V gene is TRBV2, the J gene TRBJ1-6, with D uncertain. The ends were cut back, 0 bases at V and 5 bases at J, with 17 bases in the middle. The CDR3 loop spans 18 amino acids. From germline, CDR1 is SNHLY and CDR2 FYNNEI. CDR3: CASSEAYLRVGNNSPLHF. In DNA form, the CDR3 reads TGTGCCAGCAGTGAAGCTTACCTGAGGGTGGGGAATAATTCACCCCTCCACTTT.

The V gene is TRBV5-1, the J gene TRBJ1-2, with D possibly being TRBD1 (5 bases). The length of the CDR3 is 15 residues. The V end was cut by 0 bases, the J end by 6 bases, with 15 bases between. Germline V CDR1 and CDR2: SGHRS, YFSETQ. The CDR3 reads CASSLAGREVNGYTF. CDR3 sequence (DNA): TGCGCCAGCAGCTTGGCCGGCAGGGAGGTAAATGGCTACACCTTC.

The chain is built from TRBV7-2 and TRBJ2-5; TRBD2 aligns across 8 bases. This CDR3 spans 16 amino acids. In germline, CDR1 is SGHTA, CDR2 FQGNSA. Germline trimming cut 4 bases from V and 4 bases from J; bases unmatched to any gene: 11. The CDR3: CASSSLLSGGVETQYF. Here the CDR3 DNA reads TGTGCCAGCAGCTCGCTACTAAGCGGGGGCGTAGAGACCCAGTACTTC.

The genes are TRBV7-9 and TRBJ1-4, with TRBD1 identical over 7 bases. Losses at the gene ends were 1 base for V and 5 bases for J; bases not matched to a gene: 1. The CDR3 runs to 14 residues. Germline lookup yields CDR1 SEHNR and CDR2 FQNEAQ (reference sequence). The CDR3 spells CASSLEGANEKLFF. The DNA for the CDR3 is TGTGCCAGCAGCTTAGAGGGGGCAAATGAAAAACTGTTTTTT.

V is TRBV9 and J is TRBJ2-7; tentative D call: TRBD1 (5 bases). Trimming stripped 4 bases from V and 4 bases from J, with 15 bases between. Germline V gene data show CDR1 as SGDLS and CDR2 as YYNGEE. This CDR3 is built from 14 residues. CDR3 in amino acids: CASSLTGKRYEQYF. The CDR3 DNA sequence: TGTGCCAGCAGCTTAACAGGAAAAAGGTACGAGCAGTACTTC.

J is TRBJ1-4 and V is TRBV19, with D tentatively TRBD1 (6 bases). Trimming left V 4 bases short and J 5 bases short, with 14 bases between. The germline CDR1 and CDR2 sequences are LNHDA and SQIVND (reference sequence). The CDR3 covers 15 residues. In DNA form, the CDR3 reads TGTGCCAGTAGTACCAAGGGGGTTTGGAATGAAAAACTGTTTTTT. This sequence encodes CASSTKGVWNEKLFF. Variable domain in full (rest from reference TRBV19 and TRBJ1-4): DGGITQSPKYLFRKEGQNVTLSCEQNLNHDAMYWYRQDPGQGLRLIYYSQIVNDFQKGDIAEGYSVSREKKESFPLTVTSAQKNPTAFYLCASSTKGVWNEKLFFGSGTQLSVL.

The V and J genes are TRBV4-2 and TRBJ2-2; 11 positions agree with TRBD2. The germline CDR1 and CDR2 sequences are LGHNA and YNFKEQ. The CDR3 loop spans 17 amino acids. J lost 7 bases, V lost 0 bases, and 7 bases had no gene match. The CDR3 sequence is CASSQEGTLAGGGELFF. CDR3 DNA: TGTGCCAGCAGCCAAGAAGGGACGCTAGCGGGGGGCGGGGAGCTGTTTTTT.

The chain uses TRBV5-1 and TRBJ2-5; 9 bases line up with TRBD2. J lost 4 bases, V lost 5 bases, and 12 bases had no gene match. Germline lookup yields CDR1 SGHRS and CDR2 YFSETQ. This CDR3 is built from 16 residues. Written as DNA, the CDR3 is TGCGCCAGCAGACTCCTAGCGGGGCCACGGGGAGAGACCCAGTACTTC. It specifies CASRLLAGPRGETQYF.

This CDR3 is CASSPGTVYGYTF. Written as DNA, the CDR3 is TGTGCCAGCAGTCCGGGGACAGTCTATGGCTACACCTTC. V gene TRBV27 combines with J gene TRBJ1-2; 7 positions agree with TRBD1. The CDR3 spans 13 residues. The J segment lost 4 bases and the V segment lost 5 bases, leaving 4 bases of the junction unmatched. Germline CDR1 and CDR2: MNHEY and SMNVEV (reference sequence).

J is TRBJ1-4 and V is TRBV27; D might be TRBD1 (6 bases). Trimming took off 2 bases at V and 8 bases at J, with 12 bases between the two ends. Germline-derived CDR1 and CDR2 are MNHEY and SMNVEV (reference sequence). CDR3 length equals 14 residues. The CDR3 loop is CASSLGGPREKLFF. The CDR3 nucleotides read TGTGCCAGCAGTTTAGGGGGCCCTAGAGAAAAACTGTTTTTT.

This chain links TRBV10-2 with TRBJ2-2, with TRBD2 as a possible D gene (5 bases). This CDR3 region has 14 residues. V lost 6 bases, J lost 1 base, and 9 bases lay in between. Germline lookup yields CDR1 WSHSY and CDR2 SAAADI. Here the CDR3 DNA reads TGCGCCAGCAGCCCGGGAAAGAACACCGGGGAGCTGTTTTTT. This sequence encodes CASSPGKNTGELFF.

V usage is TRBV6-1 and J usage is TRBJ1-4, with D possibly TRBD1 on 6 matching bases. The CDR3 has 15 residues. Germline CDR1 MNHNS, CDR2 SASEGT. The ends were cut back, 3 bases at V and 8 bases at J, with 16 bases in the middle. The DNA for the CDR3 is TGTGCCAGCAGTGACACACACAGGGATTACGAAAAACTGTTTTTT. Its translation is CASSDTHRDYEKLFF.

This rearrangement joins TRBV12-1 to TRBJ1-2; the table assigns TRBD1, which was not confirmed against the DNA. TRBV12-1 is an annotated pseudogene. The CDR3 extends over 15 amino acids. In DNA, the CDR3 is TGTGCCAGCAGCACCCAGGACAGGGAAGAGTATGGCTACACCTTC. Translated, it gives CASSTQDREEYGYTF.

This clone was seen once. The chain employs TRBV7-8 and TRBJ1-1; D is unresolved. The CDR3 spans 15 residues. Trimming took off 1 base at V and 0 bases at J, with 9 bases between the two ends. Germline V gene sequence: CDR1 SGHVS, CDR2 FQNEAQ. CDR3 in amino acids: CASSLGAALNTEAFF. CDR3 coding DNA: TGTGCCAGCAGCTTAGGTGCGGCCCTGAACACTGAAGCTTTCTTT.

CDR3 residues: CASSRLLGEKLFF. DNA for the CDR3: TGTGCCAGCAGCCGACTCCTCGGGGAAAAACTGTTTTTT. The J gene is TRBJ1-4, the V gene TRBV7-8; D gene unclear. V gave up 5 bases and J gave up 8 bases, with 12 bases separating them. CDR3 length: 13 amino acids. The germline V gene encodes CDR1 SGHVS and CDR2 FQNEAQ.

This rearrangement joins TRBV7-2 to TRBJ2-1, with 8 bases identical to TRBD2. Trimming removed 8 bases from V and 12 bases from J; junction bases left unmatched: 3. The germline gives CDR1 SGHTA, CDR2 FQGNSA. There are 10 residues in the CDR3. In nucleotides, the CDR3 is TGTGCCAGCGTCGGGGGGGGGCAGTTCTTC. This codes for CASVGGGQFF.

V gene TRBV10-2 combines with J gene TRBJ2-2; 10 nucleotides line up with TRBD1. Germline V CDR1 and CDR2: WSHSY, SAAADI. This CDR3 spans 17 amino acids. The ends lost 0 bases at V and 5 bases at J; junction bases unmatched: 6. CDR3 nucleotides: TGCGCCAGCAGTGAGTCTGGGACAGGGGTTTTAACCGGGGAGCTGTTTTTT. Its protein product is CASSESGTGVLTGELFF.

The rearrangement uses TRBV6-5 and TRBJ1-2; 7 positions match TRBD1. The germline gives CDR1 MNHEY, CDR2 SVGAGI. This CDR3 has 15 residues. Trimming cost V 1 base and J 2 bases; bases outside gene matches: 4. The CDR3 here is CASSYFRDSNYGYTF. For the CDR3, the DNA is TGTGCCAGCAGTTACTTCCGGGACAGCAACTATGGCTACACCTTC.

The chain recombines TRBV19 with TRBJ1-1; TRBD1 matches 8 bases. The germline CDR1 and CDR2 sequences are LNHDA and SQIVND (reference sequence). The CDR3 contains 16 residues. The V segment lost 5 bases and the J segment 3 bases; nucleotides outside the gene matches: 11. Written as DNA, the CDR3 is TGTGCCAGTAGTGCATTAACAGGGGGGGGGCACACTGAAGCTTTCTTT. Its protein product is CASSALTGGGHTEAFF.

The CDR3 coding sequence is TGTGCCATCAGTGTGGACAGGGAGGGCTATGGCTACACCTTC. Its translation is CAISVDREGYGYTF. This rearrangement joins TRBV10-3 to TRBJ1-2; 8 bases map to TRBD1. Germline V gives CDR1 ENHRY, CDR2 SYGVKD. V dropped 4 bases and J dropped 4; count of bases not matched to a gene: 5. CDR3 length: 14 residues.

CDR3 amino acids: CASSLKGTYVRTEAFF. The CDR3 nucleotides read TGTGCCAGCAGTTTAAAAGGGACATACGTTCGTACTGAAGCTTTCTTT. The chain is built from TRBV28 and TRBJ1-1, with a possible D match to TRBD1 (6 bases). CDR1 MDHEN and CDR2 SYDVKM come from the germline V gene. Trimming left V 2 bases short and J 5 bases short, with 18 bases between. The CDR3 sequence is 16 residues long.

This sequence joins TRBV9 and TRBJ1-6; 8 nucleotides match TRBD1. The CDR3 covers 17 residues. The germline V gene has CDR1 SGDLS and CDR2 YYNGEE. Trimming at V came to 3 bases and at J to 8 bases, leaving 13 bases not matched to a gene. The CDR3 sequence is CASSANPDRGSDSPLHF. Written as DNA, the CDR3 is TGTGCCAGCAGCGCAAACCCCGACAGGGGTTCAGATTCACCCCTCCACTTT.

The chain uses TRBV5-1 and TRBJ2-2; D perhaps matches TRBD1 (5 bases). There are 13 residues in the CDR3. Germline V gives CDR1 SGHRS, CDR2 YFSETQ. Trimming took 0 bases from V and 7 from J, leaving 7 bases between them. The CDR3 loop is CASSLVQDGELFF. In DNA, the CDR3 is TGCGCCAGCAGCTTGGTACAGGACGGGGAGCTGTTTTTT.

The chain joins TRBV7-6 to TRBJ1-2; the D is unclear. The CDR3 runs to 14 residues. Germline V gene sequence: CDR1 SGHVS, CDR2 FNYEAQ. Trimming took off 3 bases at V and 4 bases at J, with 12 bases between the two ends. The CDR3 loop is CASSFSGAGYGYTF. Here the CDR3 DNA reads TGTGCCAGCAGCTTCTCGGGAGCGGGCTATGGCTACACCTTC.

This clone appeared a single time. This chain's CDR3 is CAIRGQGSEKLFF. CDR3 coding DNA: TGTGCCATCAGGGGACAGGGGAGTGAAAAACTGTTTTTT. V is TRBV10-3 and J is TRBJ1-4, with 10 bases that match TRBD1. Germline V lookup: CDR1 ENHRY, CDR2 SYGVKD. The CDR3 contains 13 residues. Trimming removed 6 bases from V and 7 bases from J; junction bases left unmatched: 2.